This T cell receptor beta chain is from a study of T cell responses to AZD1222 COVID-19 vaccine. As for the study in general: The study pooled second doses at about 4 or about 12 weeks. Overall study findings and caveats: In a largely white British group with more females than males, clonal diversity was possibly underestimated.

Turning to this clone: Its specificity is unknown.

The CDR3 is 18 amino acids. The V gene end was trimmed by 4 bases and the J gene end by 0 bases; junction bases not matched to a gene: 5. Germline V gene data show CDR1 as MNHEY and CDR2 as SMNVEV (reference sequence). The table came from immunoSEQ multiplex PCR; TCRdb's copy has only in-frame clones and leaves some out. The profile shows fewer than 110,000 clones, more than 70% of them singletons. The sequence was obtained from an adult in good health. The chain uses TRBV27 and TRBJ2-6, with 11 nucleotides matching TRBD2. Sequencing used peripheral blood, obtained on day 0 of AZD1222 vaccination. Here the CDR3 reads CASSSRLAGYSGANVLTF. The CDR3 DNA reads as TGTGCCAGCAGTTCCCGACTAGCGGGATACTCTGGGGCCAACGTCCTGACTTTC.